This T cell receptor (beta chain) was found in a study of metastatic and nonmetastatic thyroid tumors. About the research overall: Peripheral blood and tumor or nodule samples from malignant and benign thyroid patients were compared. Notes on the study in general: When malignant thyroid tumors were compared with benign nodules, TCR beta diversity was reportedly significantly higher in the malignant tumors. This held in both blood and tumor samples.

This clone was detected a few times. The antigen is not known. Germline V gives CDR1 MNHEY, CDR2 SMNVEV (reference sequence). With V trimmed by 6 bases and J by 7 bases, 6 bases remained unmatched. This CDR3 has 13 residues. Ahead of thyroid surgery, no patient had received treatment of any kind. Methods used by the authors: Building a distant-metastasis classifier for papillary thyroid cancer drew on CDR3 differences across clinicopathological groups. TCRdb called clones again from the PCR reads with MiXCR. None of the V and J calls come from the authors' own analysis; TCRdb made them. Of roughly 16,000 clones in the sample, about 26% were seen once.

The sequenced sample was adjacent normal tissue. The TCR was taken from a female donor with papillary thyroid cancer or a benign thyroid nodule (not recorded which). Some clones in this sample may be carry-over from other donors' samples. The rearrangement uses TRBV27 and TRBJ1-2; 9 positions match TRBD1. The chain's CDR3 is CASRVTGGFGYTF. The DNA of the CDR3 is TGTGCCAGCAGGGTAACAGGGGGCTTTGGCTACACCTTC.